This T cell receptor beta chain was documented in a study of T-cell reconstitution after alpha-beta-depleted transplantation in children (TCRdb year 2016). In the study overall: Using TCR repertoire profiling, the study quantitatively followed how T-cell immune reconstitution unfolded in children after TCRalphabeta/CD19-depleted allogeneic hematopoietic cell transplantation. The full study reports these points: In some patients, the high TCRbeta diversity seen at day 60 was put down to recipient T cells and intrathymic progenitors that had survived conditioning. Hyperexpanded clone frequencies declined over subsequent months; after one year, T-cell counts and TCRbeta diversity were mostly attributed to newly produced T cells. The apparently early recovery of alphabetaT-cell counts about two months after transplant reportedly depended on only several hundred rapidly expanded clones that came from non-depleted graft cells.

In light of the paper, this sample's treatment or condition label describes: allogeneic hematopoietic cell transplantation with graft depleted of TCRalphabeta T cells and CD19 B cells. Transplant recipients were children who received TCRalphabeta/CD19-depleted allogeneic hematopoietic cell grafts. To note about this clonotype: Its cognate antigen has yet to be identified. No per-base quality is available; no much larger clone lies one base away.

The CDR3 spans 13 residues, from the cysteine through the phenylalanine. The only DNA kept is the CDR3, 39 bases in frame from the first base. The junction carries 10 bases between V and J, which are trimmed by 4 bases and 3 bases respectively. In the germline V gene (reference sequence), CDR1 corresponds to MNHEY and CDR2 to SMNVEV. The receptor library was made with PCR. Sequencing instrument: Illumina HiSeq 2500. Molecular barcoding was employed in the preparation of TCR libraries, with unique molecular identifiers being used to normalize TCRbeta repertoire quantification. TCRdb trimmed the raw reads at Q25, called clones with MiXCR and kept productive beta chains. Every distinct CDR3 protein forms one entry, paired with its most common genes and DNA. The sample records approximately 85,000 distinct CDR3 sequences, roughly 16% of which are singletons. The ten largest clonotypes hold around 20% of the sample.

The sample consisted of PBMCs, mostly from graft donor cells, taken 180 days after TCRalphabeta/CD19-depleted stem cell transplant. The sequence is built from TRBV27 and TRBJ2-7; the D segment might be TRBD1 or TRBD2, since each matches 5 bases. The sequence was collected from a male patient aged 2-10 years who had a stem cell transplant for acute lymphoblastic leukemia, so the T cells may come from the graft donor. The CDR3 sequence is CASSWGYDYEQYF. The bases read TGTGCCAGCAGTTGGGGGTATGACTACGAGCAGTACTTC.